This is a list of T cell receptor beta chains from one sample in a study of T cells in Graves' hyperthyroidism and ophthalmopathy. TCRdb redid the calling of the multiplex PCR reads with MiXCR, one entry per CDR3 protein. The data show about 290,000 distinct CDR3 sequences, approximately 15% seen once. The sample consisted of blood. The receptors come from an older woman with Graves' ophthalmopathy. Both conserved end residues are part of each CDR3. The D gene is left open where the match is weak. The size entry is marked missing in some rows and otherwise reads once, few, many or a size class.

j_call: TRBJ2-3
d_call: TRBD1
v_call: TRBV15
clone_size: many
cdr3_aa: CATSRGTGRTDTQYF
cdr3_nt: TGTGCCACCAGCAGAGGGACAGGGCGCACAGATACGCAGTATTTT

j_call: TRBJ2-3
d_call: .
v_call: TRBV7-3
clone_size: once
cdr3_aa: CASSLLLPGLDTQYF
cdr3_nt: TGTGCCAGCAGCTTACTCTTGCCGGGTTTGGATACGCAGTATTTT

j_call: TRBJ2-7
d_call: TRBD1
v_call: TRBV12-3/TRBV12-4
clone_size: many
cdr3_aa: CASSPTGDYEQYF
cdr3_nt: TGTGCCAGCAGTCCGACAGGGGATTACGAGCAGTACTTC

j_call: TRBJ2-3
d_call: .
v_call: TRBV29-1
clone_size: .
cdr3_aa: CSVVFGRRGTDTQYF
cdr3_nt: TGCAGCGTTGTTTTTGGCCGGCGGGGCACAGATACGCAGTATTTT

j_call: TRBJ2-1
d_call: TRBD2
v_call: TRBV11-2
clone_size: many
cdr3_aa: CASSARTSGFNEQFF
cdr3_nt: TGTGCCAGCAGCGCACGGACTAGCGGTTTCAATGAGCAGTTCTTC

j_call: TRBJ1-1
d_call: .
v_call: TRBV5-1
clone_size: many
cdr3_aa: CASSSLALNTEAFF
cdr3_nt: TGCGCCAGCAGCTCGCTGGCCCTTAACACTGAAGCTTTCTTT

j_call: TRBJ1-2
d_call: .
v_call: TRBV6-2/TRBV6-3
clone_size: few
cdr3_aa: CASSHSTGLRSYGYTF
cdr3_nt: TGTGCCAGCAGTCATTCAACAGGGTTGAGGAGCTATGGCTACACCTTC

j_call: TRBJ1-6
d_call: TRBD1
v_call: TRBV2
clone_size: .
cdr3_aa: CASKDRGEYSPLHF
cdr3_nt: TGTGCCAGCAAAGACAGGGGGGAGTATTCACCCCTCCACTTT

j_call: TRBJ1-1
d_call: .
v_call: TRBV3-1
clone_size: many
cdr3_aa: CASSDVSVGAFF
cdr3_nt: TGTGCCAGCAGTGATGTAAGCGTGGGTGCTTTCTTT

j_call: TRBJ1-5
d_call: .
v_call: TRBV11-2
clone_size: many
cdr3_aa: CASSLHVEGNQPQHF
cdr3_nt: TGTGCCAGCAGCTTACACGTAGAGGGAAATCAGCCCCAGCATTTT

j_call: TRBJ2-1
d_call: .
v_call: TRBV2
clone_size: many
cdr3_aa: CASSETGFEQFF
cdr3_nt: TGTGCCAGCAGCGAAACAGGGTTTGAGCAGTTCTTC

j_call: TRBJ2-2
d_call: .
v_call: TRBV5-8
clone_size: once
cdr3_aa: CASIEQGSGTPGSCFF
cdr3_nt: .

j_call: TRBJ1-5
d_call: .
v_call: TRBV7-2
clone_size: few
cdr3_aa: CASNPSRGQPQHF
cdr3_nt: TGTGCCAGCAACCCCAGCCGGGGTCAGCCCCAGCATTTT

j_call: TRBJ1-1
d_call: .
v_call: TRBV12-3/TRBV12-4
clone_size: many
cdr3_aa: CASSLRSRVAFF
cdr3_nt: TGTGCCAGCAGTTTACGGTCTCGGGTTGCTTTCTTT

j_call: TRBJ2-7
d_call: TRBD1
v_call: TRBV7-2
clone_size: many
cdr3_aa: CASSYSTGGGYEQYF
cdr3_nt: TGTGCCAGCAGCTATTCCACAGGGGGCGGTTACGAGCAGTACTTC

j_call: TRBJ2-1
d_call: .
v_call: TRBV11-2
clone_size: many
cdr3_aa: CASSLDAGGYNEQFF
cdr3_nt: TGTGCCAGCAGCTTAGACGCCGGAGGGTACAATGAGCAGTTCTTC

j_call: TRBJ2-5
d_call: .
v_call: TRBV5-1
clone_size: many
cdr3_aa: CASSWDQETQYF
cdr3_nt: TGCGCCAGCAGCTGGGACCAAGAGACCCAGTACTTC

j_call: TRBJ2-2
d_call: TRBD1
v_call: TRBV20-1
clone_size: many
cdr3_aa: CSARSGGQGRTGELFF
cdr3_nt: TGCAGTGCTAGATCCGGGGGACAGGGGCGTACCGGGGAGCTGTTTTTT

j_call: TRBJ1-5
d_call: TRBD1
v_call: TRBV6-1
clone_size: many
cdr3_aa: CASSEWTGGRQPQHF
cdr3_nt: TGTGCCAGCAGTGAATGGACAGGGGGTCGTCAGCCCCAGCATTTT

j_call: TRBJ1-5
d_call: .
v_call: TRBV3-1
clone_size: few
cdr3_aa: CASSQDLIPTQPQHF
cdr3_nt: TGTGCCAGCAGCCAAGATCTGATTCCAACTCAGCCCCAGCATTTT

j_call: TRBJ2-2
d_call: TRBD2
v_call: TRBV9
clone_size: .
cdr3_aa: CASSVASGGLITGELFF
cdr3_nt: TGTGCCAGCAGCGTCGCTAGCGGGGGGCTAATCACCGGGGAGCTGTTTTTT

j_call: TRBJ1-2
d_call: .
v_call: TRBV2
clone_size: many
cdr3_aa: CASRPGYTDYGYTF
cdr3_nt: TGTGCCAGCAGACCCGGTTACACCGACTATGGCTACACCTTC

j_call: TRBJ2-7
d_call: .
v_call: TRBV6-2/TRBV6-3
clone_size: .
cdr3_aa: CASTWGNEQYF
cdr3_nt: TGTGCCAGCACATGGGGAAACGAGCAGTACTTC

j_call: TRBJ2-7
d_call: TRBD2
v_call: TRBV20-1
clone_size: many
cdr3_aa: CSAQPGTSLVQQYF
cdr3_nt: TGCAGTGCCCAACCCGGGACTAGCCTCGTCCAGCAGTACTTC

j_call: TRBJ2-2
d_call: .
v_call: TRBV28
clone_size: few
cdr3_aa: CASSADNTGELFF
cdr3_nt: TGTGCCAGCAGCGCCGACAACACCGGGGAGCTGTTTTTT

j_call: TRBJ2-2
d_call: .
v_call: TRBV7-2
clone_size: .
cdr3_aa: CASRGYEATGGHTGELFF
cdr3_nt: TGTGCCAGCAGGGGGTACGAGGCAACCGGGGGGCATACCGGGGAGCTGTTTTTT

j_call: TRBJ2-1
d_call: .
v_call: TRBV12-3/TRBV12-4
clone_size: few
cdr3_aa: CASSLGGRPGNEQFF
cdr3_nt: TGTGCCAGCAGTTTAGGGGGCAGGCCGGGCAATGAGCAGTTCTTC

j_call: TRBJ2-7
d_call: .
v_call: TRBV19
clone_size: few
cdr3_aa: CASRKSDSLYEQYF
cdr3_nt: TGTGCCAGTAGGAAATCCGACAGTCTCTACGAGCAGTACTTC

j_call: TRBJ2-5
d_call: TRBD2
v_call: TRBV5-8
clone_size: many
cdr3_aa: CASSNGGAGGRETQYF
cdr3_nt: TGTGCCAGCAGCAACGGGGGAGCGGGAGGGCGGGAGACCCAGTACTTC

j_call: TRBJ2-5
d_call: .
v_call: TRBV12-3/TRBV12-4
clone_size: .
cdr3_aa: CASRRSRETQYF
cdr3_nt: TGTGCCAGTAGACGGTCCCGGGAGACCCAGTACTTC

j_call: TRBJ2-7
d_call: TRBD1
v_call: TRBV30
clone_size: many
cdr3_aa: CAWTGTGIREQYF
cdr3_nt: TGTGCCTGGACCGGGACAGGGATTCGCGAGCAGTACTTC

j_call: TRBJ1-6
d_call: .
v_call: TRBV7-2
clone_size: many
cdr3_aa: CASSFDSSSYNSPLHF
cdr3_nt: TGTGCCAGCAGCTTCGACAGTAGCTCCTATAATTCACCCCTCCACTTT

j_call: TRBJ1-2
d_call: .
v_call: TRBV20-1
clone_size: .
cdr3_aa: CSVAPDTYYGYTF
cdr3_nt: TGCAGTGTCGCACCCGACACTTATTATGGCTACACCTTC

j_call: TRBJ2-3
d_call: .
v_call: TRBV28
clone_size: many
cdr3_aa: CASSPRFGSSTDTQYF
cdr3_nt: TGTGCCAGCAGTCCCCGCTTCGGGTCTAGCACAGATACGCAGTATTTT

j_call: TRBJ1-5
d_call: .
v_call: TRBV19
clone_size: many
cdr3_aa: CASRRDAVVDQPQHF
cdr3_nt: TGTGCCAGTAGACGGGACGCCGTAGTGGATCAGCCCCAGCATTTT

j_call: TRBJ2-1
d_call: .
v_call: TRBV11-2
clone_size: many
cdr3_aa: CASSLNVRGDNEQFF
cdr3_nt: TGTGCCAGCAGCTTAAACGTGAGAGGTGACAATGAGCAGTTCTTC

j_call: TRBJ2-7
d_call: .
v_call: TRBV6-2/TRBV6-3
clone_size: .
cdr3_aa: CASSYAGKQYF
cdr3_nt: TGTGCCAGCAGTTACGCGGGGAAGCAGTACTTC

j_call: TRBJ2-5
d_call: TRBD1
v_call: TRBV24-1
clone_size: .
cdr3_aa: CATSRQGLETQYF
cdr3_nt: TGTGCCACCAGCAGACAGGGGCTGGAGACCCAGTACTTC

j_call: TRBJ2-5
d_call: .
v_call: TRBV12-3/TRBV12-4
clone_size: many
cdr3_aa: CASSLGLVVETQYF
cdr3_nt: TGTGCCAGCAGTTTAGGGCTAGTGGTCGAGACCCAGTACTTC

j_call: TRBJ2-2
d_call: TRBD2
v_call: TRBV18
clone_size: many
cdr3_aa: CASSPQGLAVHGELFF
cdr3_nt: TGTGCCAGCTCACCGCAAGGACTAGCGGTCCACGGGGAGCTGTTTTTT

j_call: TRBJ1-2
d_call: TRBD1
v_call: TRBV27
clone_size: few
cdr3_aa: CASSLLGQGSWGYTF
cdr3_nt: TGTGCCAGCAGTTTACTGGGACAGGGGTCGTGGGGCTACACCTTC

j_call: TRBJ1-5
d_call: TRBD1
v_call: TRBV6-1
clone_size: few
cdr3_aa: CASRPGTGYSNQPQHF
cdr3_nt: TGTGCCAGCAGGCCCGGGACAGGCTATAGCAATCAGCCCCAGCATTTT

j_call: TRBJ1-4
d_call: TRBD1
v_call: TRBV5-6
clone_size: few
cdr3_aa: CASSYRQGQSEKLFF
cdr3_nt: TGTGCCAGCAGCTACCGACAGGGTCAAAGTGAAAAACTGTTTTTT

j_call: TRBJ2-1
d_call: TRBD2
v_call: TRBV7-2
clone_size: many
cdr3_aa: CASSSRLANNEQFF
cdr3_nt: TGTGCCAGCAGCTCCCGACTAGCGAACAATGAGCAGTTCTTC

j_call: TRBJ1-2
d_call: .
v_call: TRBV7-9
clone_size: few
cdr3_aa: CASSPDPGIYTF
cdr3_nt: TGTGCCAGCAGCCCGGACCCGGGGATCTACACCTTC

j_call: TRBJ2-5
d_call: .
v_call: TRBV20-1
clone_size: many
cdr3_aa: CSASSAGIQETQYF
cdr3_nt: TGCAGTGCTAGCTCAGCGGGTATTCAAGAGACCCAGTACTTC

j_call: TRBJ2-5
d_call: TRBD2
v_call: TRBV5-8
clone_size: many
cdr3_aa: CASSQTSGGFQETQYF
cdr3_nt: TGTGCCAGCAGTCAGACTAGCGGGGGGTTCCAAGAGACCCAGTACTTC

j_call: TRBJ1-6
d_call: .
v_call: TRBV6-6
clone_size: few
cdr3_aa: CASSYSGAGSPLHF
cdr3_nt: TGTGCCAGCAGTTACTCGGGGGCAGGTTCACCCCTCCACTTT

j_call: TRBJ1-5
d_call: TRBD1
v_call: TRBV27
clone_size: .
cdr3_aa: CASSFSNRGINQPQHF
cdr3_nt: TGTGCCAGCAGTTTCTCCAACAGGGGGATCAATCAGCCCCAGCATTTT

j_call: TRBJ2-1
d_call: .
v_call: TRBV12-5
clone_size: .
cdr3_aa: CASGSDSSRNEQFF
cdr3_nt: TGTGCTAGTGGCAGTGACAGTTCGCGCAATGAGCAGTTCTTC

j_call: TRBJ1-3
d_call: TRBD1
v_call: TRBV30
clone_size: once
cdr3_aa: CAWNWDRQLSGNTIYF
cdr3_nt: TGTGCCTGGAACTGGGACAGGCAACTCTCTGGAAACACCATATATTTT

j_call: TRBJ1-4
d_call: .
v_call: TRBV18
clone_size: many
cdr3_aa: CASSPLNEKLFF
cdr3_nt: TGTGCCAGCTCACCTCTGAATGAAAAACTGTTTTTT

j_call: TRBJ2-3
d_call: TRBD2
v_call: TRBV10-3
clone_size: .
cdr3_aa: CAISTGLAGSIDTQYF
cdr3_nt: TGTGCCATCAGTACGGGACTAGCGGGAAGCATAGATACGCAGTATTTT

j_call: TRBJ2-2
d_call: .
v_call: TRBV5-1
clone_size: many
cdr3_aa: CASSLRSQGGNTGELFF
cdr3_nt: TGCGCCAGCAGCTTGCGTTCCCAGGGCGGCAACACCGGGGAGCTGTTTTTT

j_call: TRBJ2-1
d_call: TRBD2
v_call: TRBV6-1
clone_size: .
cdr3_aa: CASSKGGASSYNEQFF
cdr3_nt: TGTGCCAGCTCTAAGGGAGGGGCTAGCTCCTACAATGAGCAGTTCTTC

j_call: TRBJ2-7
d_call: TRBD1
v_call: TRBV5-5
clone_size: many
cdr3_aa: CASSLAGTAPYEQYF
cdr3_nt: TGTGCCAGCAGCTTGGCTGGGACAGCCCCCTACGAGCAGTACTTC

j_call: TRBJ1-1
d_call: .
v_call: TRBV7-9
clone_size: many
cdr3_aa: CASSGRQIGAFF
cdr3_nt: TGTGCCAGCAGCGGAAGACAGATCGGAGCTTTCTTT

j_call: TRBJ1-4
d_call: TRBD1
v_call: TRBV13
clone_size: few
cdr3_aa: CASSPLDRGNEKLFF
cdr3_nt: TGTGCCAGCAGTCCCCTAGACAGGGGAAATGAAAAACTGTTTTTT

j_call: TRBJ2-7
d_call: TRBD1
v_call: TRBV10-3
clone_size: .
cdr3_aa: CAIRTGDRYEQYF
cdr3_nt: TGTGCCATCCGGACAGGGGATCGCTACGAGCAGTACTTC

j_call: TRBJ2-3
d_call: .
v_call: TRBV28
clone_size: few
cdr3_aa: CASSQEFWDTQYF
cdr3_nt: TGTGCCAGCAGCCAAGAGTTTTGGGATACGCAGTATTTT